Here is one T cell receptor beta chain with its context. Its antigen remains unidentified. PCR used 60 Vbeta primers and 13 Jbeta primers. Only in-frame clones appear in the TCRdb table, and some are missing; sequencing was by immunoSEQ multiplex PCR. The table lists some 150,000 clones, roughly 80% of them singletons. This entry comes from a study of cytomegalovirus exposure and HLA in healthy donors. Study as a whole: Earlier, 150 million to 200 million T cells were analyzed, and around 100 million unique TCR beta sequences were found among them. Study results and limitations: As a later analysis showed, a missense DCLRE1C variant was linked to trimming of TCR beta V- and J-genes.

The clonotype was recovered from a man between 40 and 49 years old in good health and CMV-seropositive. The sample comprised PBMCs.

The CDR3 loop reads CASSLEQNYGYTF. The DNA for the CDR3 is TGCGCCAGCAGCTTGGAACAGAACTATGGCTACACCTTC. This sequence joins TRBV5-1 and TRBJ1-2; no clear D. This CDR3 comprises 13 residues. Deletions cut 0 bases from V and 2 bases from J, with 5 bases between. Germline CDR1 reads SGHRS; CDR2 reads YFSETQ.